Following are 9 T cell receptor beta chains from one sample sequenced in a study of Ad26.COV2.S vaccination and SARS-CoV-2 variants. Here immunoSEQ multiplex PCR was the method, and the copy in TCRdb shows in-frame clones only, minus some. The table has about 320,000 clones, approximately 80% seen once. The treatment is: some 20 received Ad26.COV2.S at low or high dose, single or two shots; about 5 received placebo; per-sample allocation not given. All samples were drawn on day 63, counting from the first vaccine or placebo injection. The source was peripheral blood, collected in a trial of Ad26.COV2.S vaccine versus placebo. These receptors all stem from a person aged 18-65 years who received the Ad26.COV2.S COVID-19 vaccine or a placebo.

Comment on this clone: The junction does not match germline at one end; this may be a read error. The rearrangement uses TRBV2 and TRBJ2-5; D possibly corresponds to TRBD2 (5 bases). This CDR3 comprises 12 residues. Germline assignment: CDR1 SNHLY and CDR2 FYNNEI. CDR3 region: CASSESGSAADF. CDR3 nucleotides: TGTGCCAGCAGTGAATCGGGGTCCGCCGCGGACTTC. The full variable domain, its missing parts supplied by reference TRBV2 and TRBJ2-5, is EPEVTQTPSHQVTQMGQEVILRCVPISNHLYFYWYRQILGQKVEFLVSFYNNEISEKSEIFDDQFSVERPDGSNFTLKIRSTKLEDSAMYFCASSESGSAADFGPGTRLLVL.

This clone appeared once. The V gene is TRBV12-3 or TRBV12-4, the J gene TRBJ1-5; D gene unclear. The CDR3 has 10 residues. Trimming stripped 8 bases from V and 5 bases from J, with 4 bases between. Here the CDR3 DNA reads TGTGCCAGCGGATATCAGCCCCAGCATTTT. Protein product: CASGYQPQHF.

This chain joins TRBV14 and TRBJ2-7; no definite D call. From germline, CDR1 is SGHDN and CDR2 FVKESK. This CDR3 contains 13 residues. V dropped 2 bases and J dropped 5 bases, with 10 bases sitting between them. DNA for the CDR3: TGTGCCAGCAGCCAATGGGGTTGGGACGAGCAGTACTTC. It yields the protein CASSQWGWDEQYF. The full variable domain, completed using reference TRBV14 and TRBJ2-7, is EAGVTQFPSHSVIEKGQTVTLRCDPISGHDNLYWYRRVMGKEIKFLLHFVKESKQDESGMPNNRFLAERTGGTYSTLKVQPAELEDSGVYFCASSQWGWDEQYFGPGTRLTVT.

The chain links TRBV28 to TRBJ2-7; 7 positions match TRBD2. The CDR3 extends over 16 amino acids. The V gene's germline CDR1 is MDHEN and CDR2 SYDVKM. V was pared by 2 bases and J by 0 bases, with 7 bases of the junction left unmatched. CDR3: CASSLLWGGNSYEQYF. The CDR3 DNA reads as TGTGCCAGCAGTTTACTGTGGGGGGGGAACTCCTACGAGCAGTACTTC.

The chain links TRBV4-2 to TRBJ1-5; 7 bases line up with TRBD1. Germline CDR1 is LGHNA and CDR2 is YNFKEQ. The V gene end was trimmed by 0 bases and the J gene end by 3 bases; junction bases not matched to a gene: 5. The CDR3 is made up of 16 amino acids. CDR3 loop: CASSQDGGTDNQPQHF. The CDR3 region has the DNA TGTGCCAGCAGCCAAGATGGAGGGACAGACAATCAGCCCCAGCATTTT.

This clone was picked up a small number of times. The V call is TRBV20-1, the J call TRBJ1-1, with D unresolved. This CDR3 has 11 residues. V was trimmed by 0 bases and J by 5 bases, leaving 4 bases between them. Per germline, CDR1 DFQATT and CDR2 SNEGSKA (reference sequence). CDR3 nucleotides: TGCAGTGCTAGAGATTCTACTGAAGCTTTCTTT. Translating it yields CSARDSTEAFF.

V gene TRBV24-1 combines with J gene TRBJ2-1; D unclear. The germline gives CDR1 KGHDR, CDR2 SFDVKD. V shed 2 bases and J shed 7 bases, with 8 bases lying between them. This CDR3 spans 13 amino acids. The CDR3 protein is CATSDWKANEQFF. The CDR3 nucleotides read TGTGCCACCAGTGATTGGAAGGCTAATGAGCAGTTCTTC.

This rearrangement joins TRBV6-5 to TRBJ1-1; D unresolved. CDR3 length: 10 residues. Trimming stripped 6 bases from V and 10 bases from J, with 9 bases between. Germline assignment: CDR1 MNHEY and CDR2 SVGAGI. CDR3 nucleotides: TGTGCCAGCAGGGGTTTCGGAGCTTTCTTT. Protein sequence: CASRGFGAFF.

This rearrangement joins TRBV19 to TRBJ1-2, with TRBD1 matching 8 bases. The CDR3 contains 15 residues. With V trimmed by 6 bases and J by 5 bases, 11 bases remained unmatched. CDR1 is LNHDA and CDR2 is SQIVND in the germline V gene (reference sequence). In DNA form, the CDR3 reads TGTGCCAGTAGCCCCACGACAGGGGCGACATATGGCTACACCTTC. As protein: CASSPTTGATYGYTF.